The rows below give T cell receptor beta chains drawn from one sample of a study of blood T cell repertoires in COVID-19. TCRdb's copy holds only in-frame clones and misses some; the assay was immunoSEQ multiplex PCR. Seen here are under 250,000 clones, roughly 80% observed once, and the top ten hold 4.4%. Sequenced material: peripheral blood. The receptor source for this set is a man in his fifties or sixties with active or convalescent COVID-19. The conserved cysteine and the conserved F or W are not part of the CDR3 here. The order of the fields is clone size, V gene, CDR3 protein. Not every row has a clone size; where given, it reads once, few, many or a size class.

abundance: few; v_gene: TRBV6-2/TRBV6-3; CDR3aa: ASSDRNNQPQH
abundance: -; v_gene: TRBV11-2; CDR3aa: ASSFSGTGGWGYT
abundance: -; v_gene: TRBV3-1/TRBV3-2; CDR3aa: ASSQAGGSLMGYT
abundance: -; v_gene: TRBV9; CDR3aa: ASNPGQGNNEQF
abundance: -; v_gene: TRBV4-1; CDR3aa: ASSQGRAGGLETQY
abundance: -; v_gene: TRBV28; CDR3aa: ASSLQTTNYGYT
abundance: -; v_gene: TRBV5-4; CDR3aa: ASTHQQGGGTEAF
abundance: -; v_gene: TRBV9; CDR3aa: ASSVPVEGRHGYT
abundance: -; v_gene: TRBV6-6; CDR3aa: ASFRQGAHEQY
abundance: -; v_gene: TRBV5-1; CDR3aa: ASSMDRKNSPLH
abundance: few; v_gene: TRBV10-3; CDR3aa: AISEALNTGGRTEAF
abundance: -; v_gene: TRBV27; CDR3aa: ASSSGQGGYNEQF
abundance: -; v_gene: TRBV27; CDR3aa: ASSFKVGGTEAF
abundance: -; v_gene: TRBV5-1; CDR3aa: ASSQGGGNTIY
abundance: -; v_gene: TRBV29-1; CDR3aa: SVGGTGYGYT
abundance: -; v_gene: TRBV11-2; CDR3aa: ASTLRGRGRGHTEAF
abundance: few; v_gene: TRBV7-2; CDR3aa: ASSLGDRGGNQPQH
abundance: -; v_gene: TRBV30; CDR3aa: AGGGQSYEQY
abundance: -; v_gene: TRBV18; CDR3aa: ASSLTGETEAF
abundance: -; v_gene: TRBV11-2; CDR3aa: ASSRRDLVNTEAF
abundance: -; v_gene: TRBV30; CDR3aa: AWSPYGTVHAAF
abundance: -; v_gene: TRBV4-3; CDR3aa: ASSQEGAALSGNTIY
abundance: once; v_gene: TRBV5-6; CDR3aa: ASSLGLAGETQY
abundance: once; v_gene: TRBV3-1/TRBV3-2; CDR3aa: ASSRPGTIETDTQY
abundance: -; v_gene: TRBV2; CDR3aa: ASSEGPGEGETQY
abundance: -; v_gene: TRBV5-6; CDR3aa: ASSLIGTGGLETQY
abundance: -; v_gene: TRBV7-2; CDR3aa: ASSSGGSKNIQY
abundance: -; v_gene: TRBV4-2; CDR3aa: ASSQPGLAGAYEQY
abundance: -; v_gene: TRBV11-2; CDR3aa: ASSLGLGAGELF
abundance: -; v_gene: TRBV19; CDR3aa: ASSMSGRQVHGYT
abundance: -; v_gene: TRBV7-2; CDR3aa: ASSLDRVSSPLH
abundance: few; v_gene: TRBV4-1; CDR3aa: ASSQAPGQGGSPLH
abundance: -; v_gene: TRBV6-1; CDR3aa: ASSEAGSQPQH
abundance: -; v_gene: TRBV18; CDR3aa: ASETGGNEKLF
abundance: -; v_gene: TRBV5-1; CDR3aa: ASSLGSSSYEQY
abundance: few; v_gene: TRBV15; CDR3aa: ATNLGGQETQY
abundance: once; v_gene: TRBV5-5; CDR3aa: ASSSGAPSTDTQY
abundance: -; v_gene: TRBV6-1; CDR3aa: ASSEVAGGQETQY